Reported below is one TCR beta chain. As yet, its antigen is unknown. Single viable CD3+CD4+CD8-CD45RO+ cells were sorted as the memory CD4+ T cells. This sample was taken from a study of memory CD4+ T cells and cytomegalovirus serostatus. Whole-study findings and limits: Suggested: most of the CMV-linked TCR signature lies in CD4+ memory cells.

Here immunoSEQ multiplex PCR was the method, and the copy in TCRdb shows in-frame clones only, minus some. The data contain 61,000 or so clones, roughly 80% of them singletons. The TCR sequence derives from an adult in good health and CMV-seronegative. Some clones in this sample may be carry-over from other donors' samples. The sample comprised memory CD4+ T cells from blood.

The DNA of the CDR3 is TGTGCCTGGACTCCGGATCTCAGCACAGATACGCAGTATTTT. Its protein product is CAWTPDLSTDTQYF. The chain links TRBV30 to TRBJ2-3, with D unresolved. Deletions cut 4 bases from V and 0 bases from J, with 11 bases between. This CDR3 comprises 14 residues. The V gene's germline CDR1 is GTSNPN and CDR2 SVGIG (reference sequence).